The 17 T cell receptor beta chains given below trace back to one sample, sequenced in a study of blood T cells in healthy people across ages. A second PCR of roughly 6 to 12 cycles used a sample-barcoded 5' primer and a J-beta primer mix. TCRdb used MiXCR to reprocess the 5' RACE reads, holding one entry per CDR3 protein. The sample gives about 1.6 million distinct CDR3 sequences, roughly a third of which show up once; approximately 11% is in the top ten. Source material: blood. The receptors derive from a woman in her twenties or thirties in good health.

This clonotype has only a few counts. J is TRBJ2-7 and V is TRBV4-1; 8 bases align to TRBD1. The length of the CDR3 is 15 residues. Germline trimming cut 2 bases from V and 1 base from J; bases unmatched to any gene: 4. In germline, CDR1 is MGHRA, CDR2 YSYEKL. For the CDR3, the DNA is TGCGCCAGCAGCCAATGGGACAGGCAGTCCTACGAGCAGTACTTC. Its protein is CASSQWDRQSYEQYF.

This clonotype was counted only a few times. The rearrangement joins TRBV7-2 to TRBJ2-1; D is unresolved. Trimming cost V 0 bases and J 2 bases, with 8 bases left between them. Germline V gene data show CDR1 as SGHTA and CDR2 as FQGNSA. The CDR3 has 15 residues. The CDR3 sequence is CASSLAVNPYNEQFF. For the CDR3, the DNA is TGTGCCAGCAGCTTAGCTGTAAACCCCTACAATGAGCAGTTCTTC.

As regards this clonotype: A much bigger clone sits one base away, suggesting this may be a read error. This chain joins TRBV4-1 and TRBJ1-2; D remains unclear. The length of the CDR3 is 14 residues. Per the germline V gene, CDR1 is MGHRA and CDR2 is YSYEKL. Trimming cost V 8 bases and J 2 bases, with 15 bases left between them. DNA for the CDR3: TGCGCCAGCCGATCTCATGGAACAAACTATGGCTACACCTTC. Translation gives CASRSHGTNYGYTF.

This clonotype was observed a few times. This sequence joins TRBV2 and TRBJ1-1; 9 nucleotides match TRBD1. After removal of 6 bases from V and 11 bases from J, the junction contained 10 bases not matched to a gene. CDR3 length equals 13 residues. Per germline, CDR1 SNHLY and CDR2 FYNNEI. The CDR3 loop is CASRIDRGSDAFF. CDR3 nucleotides: TGTGCCAGCAGAATAGACAGGGGGAGTGATGCTTTCTTT.

This clonotype has just a few counts. This chain joins TRBV20-1 and TRBJ1-4, with 8 positions matching TRBD1. The CDR3 contains 14 residues. With 3 bases clipped from V and 11 bases from J, the junction kept 11 bases outside the gene matches. Germline values: CDR1 DFQATT, CDR2 SNEGSKA (reference sequence). CDR3 DNA: TGCAGTGCTAGCACCGACAGGGGCCGCCAGAAACTGTTTTTT. This translates into CSASTDRGRQKLFF.

The table lists this clonotype with a few counts. The chain uses TRBV18 and TRBJ2-1, with unresolved D. Germline V gene lookup returns CDR1 KGHSH and CDR2 LQKENI. V lost 3 bases and J lost 2, with 5 bases in between. The CDR3 totals 13 residues. The CDR3 nucleotides read TGTGCCAGCTCACCGGCGGCCTACAATGAGCAGTTCTTC. Protein sequence: CASSPAAYNEQFF.

V is TRBV7-9 and J is TRBJ2-7; D remains unclear. The CDR3 runs to 13 residues. Germline CDR1 and CDR2: SEHNR and FQNEAQ (reference sequence). V lost 1 base, J lost 5 bases, and 9 bases lay in between. The CDR3 here is CASSLEAKNEQYF. The CDR3 DNA follows: TGTGCCAGCAGCTTAGAGGCCAAAAACGAGCAGTACTTC.

The chain has TRBV4-1 and TRBJ2-1, with a weak D call TRBD2 (6 bases). Germline V gives CDR1 MGHRA, CDR2 YSYEKL. Trimming left V 4 bases short and J 5 bases short, with 18 bases between. The CDR3 sequence is 16 residues long. The CDR3 loop is CASSRGHGGGHNEQFF. The CDR3 DNA reads as TGCGCCAGCAGCCGAGGGCACGGGGGAGGCCACAATGAGCAGTTCTTC.

This clonotype was detected a few times. J is TRBJ2-7 and V is TRBV21-1; the table assigns TRBD1, which was not confirmed against the DNA. TRBV21-1 is a listed pseudogene. This CDR3 spans 17 amino acids. CDR3 in DNA: TGTGCCAGCAGCAAAGGACAGAAGGGACAGGCCTCCTACGAGCAGTACTTC. Protein: CASSKGQKGQASYEQYF.

This sequence joins TRBV10-3 and TRBJ2-6; 9 bases map to TRBD2. This CDR3 has 17 amino acids. The J segment lost 0 bases and the V segment lost 4 bases, leaving 4 bases of the junction unmatched. CDR1 is ENHRY and CDR2 is SYGVKD in the germline V gene. The CDR3 spells CAISGLAENSGANVLTF. The DNA for the CDR3 is TGTGCCATCAGTGGACTAGCGGAAAACTCTGGGGCCAACGTCCTGACTTTC.

V is TRBV21-1 and J is TRBJ2-3; the table's TRBD2 call for D was not verified on the DNA. TRBV21-1 is a listed pseudogene. The CDR3 length is 11 residues. CDR3 residues: CASSCGDTQYF. CDR3 nucleotide sequence: TGTGCCAGCAGCTGCGGGGATACGCAGTATTTT.

The chain carries TRBV12-3 or TRBV12-4 and TRBJ2-7, with D hard to call. Trimming took off 7 bases at V and 3 bases at J, with 10 bases between the two ends. This CDR3 is built from 12 residues. This chain's CDR3 is CASTPDGYEQYF. The CDR3 DNA follows: TGTGCCAGCACCCCGGACGGCTACGAGCAGTACTTC.

This clonotype turned up a few times. A much bigger clone sits one base away, suggesting this may be a read error. The chain employs TRBV9 and TRBJ2-3; D unclear. The V gene's germline CDR1 is SGDLS and CDR2 YYNGEE. CDR3 size: 13 residues. The CDR3 is CAGSVESTDTQYF. In DNA form, the CDR3 reads TGTGCCGGCAGCGTAGAAAGCACAGATACGCAGTATTTT.

The table lists this clonotype with many counts. It may be a read error: a sequence one base away is much more abundant. The chain couples TRBV20-1 to TRBJ2-6; possible D gene TRBD1, 5 bases. CDR3 size: 14 residues. Germline loops: CDR1 DFQATT, CDR2 SNEGSKA (reference sequence). CDR3 amino acids: CSAWAVPGANVRTF. The CDR3 region has the DNA TGCAGTGCTTGGGCCGTCCCTGGGGCCAACGTCCGGACTTTC.

This clonotype appeared many times. The J gene is TRBJ1-2, the V gene TRBV15; tentative D call: TRBD1 (6 bases). V was clipped by 4 bases and J by 1 base, with 13 bases between them. The germline V gene has CDR1 LNHNV and CDR2 YYDKDF (reference sequence). This CDR3 region has 15 residues. In nucleotides, the CDR3 is TGTGCCACCAGCACACCGGACAGTTATAACTATGGCTACACCTTC. Translated, it gives CATSTPDSYNYGYTF.

This clonotype turned up a few times. The genes are TRBV20-1 and TRBJ1-2; D not certain. This CDR3 has 13 residues. CDR1 and CDR2 (germline): DFQATT, SNEGSKA (reference sequence). V lost 5 bases, J lost 0 bases, and 10 bases lay in between. The CDR3, as DNA: TGCAGTGCTCGGCCTCGAGCTAACTATGGCTACACCTTC. Protein sequence: CSARPRANYGYTF.

At least ten counts were recorded for this clonotype. The chain employs TRBV20-1 and TRBJ1-1; D is uncertain. Trimming shortened V by 0 bases and J by 1 base, and 12 bases separated the two germline ends. Germline V gene data show CDR1 as DFQATT and CDR2 as SNEGSKA (reference sequence). The CDR3 runs to 15 residues. The CDR3 is CSARDRGQPNTEAFF. The CDR3 nucleotides are TGCAGTGCTAGAGACCGAGGGCAGCCGAACACTGAAGCTTTCTTT.